These 23 T cell receptor beta chains share one sample of origin, sequenced in a study of shared clonotypes between healthy human individuals. Method: immunoSEQ multiplex PCR; TCRdb's copy keeps in-frame clones and lacks some. The table shows about 1.1 million clones, with roughly 77% occurring only once. The sample consisted of memory CD4+ T cells from PBMCs. Specified subset: CD45RA-negative fraction. These receptors came from a man younger than 35 in good health. Some clones in this sample may be carry-over from other donors' samples.

The rearrangement uses TRBV7-2 and TRBJ2-3; D remains unclear. The CDR3 totals 16 residues. Trimming cost V 5 bases and J 6 bases, with 21 bases left between them. From germline, CDR1 is SGHTA and CDR2 FQGNSA. The CDR3 bases are TGTGCCAGCAGCACAACCACGGGTACGTCTGGGGATACGCAGTATTTT. Protein sequence: CASSTTTGTSGDTQYF.

The chain is built from TRBV5-1 and TRBJ2-2, with a weak D call TRBD1 (6 bases). V lost 3 bases and J 0 bases, leaving 12 bases between the germline ends. The CDR3 extends over 16 amino acids. The V gene's germline CDR1 is SGHRS and CDR2 YFSETQ. The DNA for the CDR3 is TGCGCCAGCAGCTCCGGGACAACACCGAACACCGGGGAGCTGTTTTTT. Its translation: CASSSGTTPNTGELFF.

The chain recombines TRBV2 with TRBJ1-3; D is unresolved. Germline V CDR1 and CDR2: SNHLY, FYNNEI. This CDR3 region has 14 residues. V lost 4 bases and J 4 bases, leaving 11 bases between the germline ends. The CDR3 coding sequence is TGTGCCAGCAGTGGGCCCAATCGGGGAAACACCATATATTTT. Its translation is CASSGPNRGNTIYF.

This clone was observed a handful of times. The rearrangement links TRBV18 to TRBJ2-7; 9 bases are shared with TRBD1. This CDR3 is built from 18 residues. Germline V lookup: CDR1 KGHSH, CDR2 LQKENI. Trimming removed 2 bases from V and 5 bases from J; junction bases left unmatched: 16. Here the CDR3 reads CASSPGQGRVVARNEQYF. CDR3 DNA sequence: TGTGCCAGCTCACCAGGACAGGGGAGGGTTGTCGCTAGGAACGAGCAGTACTTC.

This sequence joins TRBV7-3 and TRBJ2-2, with D perhaps being TRBD1 or TRBD2 (5 bases each). CDR3 length: 17 amino acids. CDR1 and CDR2 from the germline V gene are SGHTA and FQGTGA. V was pared by 5 bases and J by 4 bases, with 20 bases between. The CDR3 DNA is TGTGCCAGCAGCCCCTCCCGGGACCAAATCCGCACCGGGGAGCTGTTTTTT. Its protein is CASSPSRDQIRTGELFF.

A single count supports this clone. The chain carries TRBV2 and TRBJ2-3; possible D gene TRBD1, 5 bases. The V and J ends lost 6 bases and 6 bases respectively, with 10 bases between them. This CDR3 has 12 amino acids. Germline CDR1 and CDR2: SNHLY and FYNNEI. The CDR3 reads CASSRRVDTQYF. CDR3 sequence (DNA): TGTGCCAGCAGCCGCAGGGTGGATACGCAGTATTTT.

The chain links TRBV28 to TRBJ1-5; possible D gene TRBD1, 6 bases. This CDR3 has 14 residues. In germline, CDR1 is MDHEN, CDR2 SYDVKM. Trimming pared 6 bases from V and 3 bases from J, leaving 12 bases between. In DNA form, the CDR3 reads TGTGCCAGCAGGGCGGGGGGGCCCAATCAGCCCCAGCATTTT. Its translation: CASRAGGPNQPQHF.

The rearrangement joins TRBV5-1 to TRBJ2-3; D possibly uses TRBD1 or TRBD2 (5 bases each). Germline-derived CDR1 and CDR2 are SGHRS and YFSETQ. CDR3 length: 16 amino acids. Between the trimmed V and J ends, which lost 2 bases and 0 bases, there was a span of 13 bases. CDR3 sequence: CASSLGEGPSTDTQYF. The CDR3 DNA reads TGCGCCAGCAGCTTAGGAGAGGGACCTAGCACAGATACGCAGTATTTT.

This chain joins TRBV9 and TRBJ2-1; 7 bases line up with TRBD1. Germline values: CDR1 SGDLS, CDR2 YYNGEE. This CDR3 comprises 12 residues. V lost 3 bases, J lost 10 bases, and 4 bases stayed unmatched. CDR3 amino acids: CASSGPGQEQFF. In nucleotides, the CDR3 is TGTGCCAGCAGCGGACCGGGACAGGAGCAGTTCTTC.

The chain recombines TRBV2 with TRBJ1-2; D ambiguous. Per the germline V gene, CDR1 is SNHLY and CDR2 is FYNNEI. Deletions cut 7 bases from V and 8 bases from J, with 14 bases between. This CDR3 has 12 residues. This CDR3 reads CASTPDFGGYTF. Written as DNA, the CDR3 is TGTGCCAGCACCCCCGACTTTGGCGGCTACACCTTC.

The chain is built from TRBV14 and TRBJ2-1; D is undetermined. Trimming took 0 bases from V and 4 from J, leaving 7 bases between them. Looked up from germline, CDR1 is SGHDN and CDR2 is FVKESK. The CDR3 covers 14 residues. CDR3 DNA sequence: TGTGCCAGCAGCCAAGATATGAGGTACAATGAGCAGTTCTTC. It yields the protein CASSQDMRYNEQFF.

The chain combines TRBV7-3 with TRBJ2-3; 8 bases line up with TRBD2. V shed 2 bases, J shed 1 base, and the junction held 2 bases outside the gene matches. The CDR3 consists of 15 residues. Germline CDR1 and CDR2: SGHTA and FQGTGA. CDR3 protein: CASSLGLAGTDTQYF. CDR3 in DNA: TGTGCCAGCAGCTTAGGACTAGCTGGCACAGATACGCAGTATTTT. The variable domain in full, completed from reference TRBV7-3 and TRBJ2-3, reads GAGVSQTPSNKVTEKGKYVELRCDPISGHTALYWYRQSLGQGPEFLIYFQGTGAADDSGLPNDRFFAVRPEGSVSTLKIQRTERGDSAVYLCASSLGLAGTDTQYFGPGTRLTVL.

V usage is TRBV27 and J usage is TRBJ2-2; TRBD2 matches at 10 bases. The CDR3 is 17 residues long. Per germline, CDR1 MNHEY and CDR2 SMNVEV (reference sequence). After removal of 3 bases from V and 0 bases from J, the junction contained 4 bases not matched to a gene. The DNA of the CDR3 is TGTGCCAGCAGTTTTTCGGGACTAGCGTCGAACACCGGGGAGCTGTTTTTT. Residues: CASSFSGLASNTGELFF.

The rearrangement links TRBV10-2 to TRBJ1-1; D remains unclear. V was cut by 2 bases and J by 0 bases, with 7 bases left in between. There are 14 residues in the CDR3. Germline CDR1 and CDR2: WSHSY and SAAADI. The CDR3 loop is CASSEMGLNTEAFF. The CDR3 nucleotides are TGCGCCAGCAGTGAGATGGGCTTGAACACTGAAGCTTTCTTT.

This rearrangement joins TRBV7-2 to TRBJ2-7, with TRBD2 matching over 12 bases. Germline V gene sequence: CDR1 SGHTA, CDR2 FQGNSA. The CDR3 loop spans 18 amino acids. V trimming: 0 bases; J trimming: 1 base; junction bases outside the gene matches: 7. The CDR3 loop reads CASSLAASGRAESYEQYF. The CDR3 bases are TGTGCCAGCAGCTTAGCCGCTAGCGGGAGGGCCGAGTCCTACGAGCAGTACTTC.

V gene TRBV25-1 combines with J gene TRBJ2-3; 7 bases line up with TRBD1. The V gene's germline CDR1 is MGHDK and CDR2 SYGVNS. V shed 4 bases, J shed 5 bases, and the junction held 6 bases outside the gene matches. This CDR3 has 14 amino acids. The CDR3 loop is CASSGHYRGDTQYF. The CDR3 coding sequence is TGTGCCAGCAGTGGGCATTACAGGGGAGATACGCAGTATTTT.

This rearrangement joins TRBV28 to TRBJ2-5, with D tentatively TRBD1 or TRBD2 (5 bases each). The CDR3 has 15 amino acids. Germline V gene sequence: CDR1 MDHEN, CDR2 SYDVKM. Trimming removed 4 bases from V and 8 bases from J, with 20 bases in between. The CDR3 sequence is CASSSDRDPGRTQYF. In DNA form, the CDR3 reads TGTGCCAGCAGTTCGGACCGGGACCCAGGACGAACCCAGTACTTC.

For this clone: The sample holds other DNA sequences that translate to the same CDR3. The genes are TRBV7-3 and TRBJ2-6, with D possibly TRBD1 on 5 matching bases. This CDR3 comprises 15 residues. CDR1 and CDR2 from the germline V gene are SGHTA and FQGTGA. V lost 3 bases to trimming and J lost 0 bases, with 6 bases between them. The CDR3 reads CASSFQGSGANVLTF. The CDR3 nucleotides are TGTGCCAGCAGCTTCCAGGGCTCTGGGGCCAACGTCCTGACTTTC.

This clone has a handful of counts. V usage is TRBV4-2 and J usage is TRBJ2-1; D unclear. V shed 1 base and J shed 1 base, with 8 bases lying between them. In germline, CDR1 is LGHNA, CDR2 YNFKEQ. The CDR3 runs to 15 residues. The CDR3 nucleotides read TGTGCCAGCAGCCAAGCAAGGGCATCCTACAATGAGCAGTTCTTC. Translating it yields CASSQARASYNEQFF.

Notes on this clone: Other DNA sequences in this sample translate to the same CDR3. The chain is built from TRBV5-1 and TRBJ2-5; D is unresolved. CDR1 is SGHRS and CDR2 is YFSETQ in the germline V gene. The CDR3 has 11 residues. The V end lost 4 bases, the J end lost 4 bases, and 5 bases lay between the germline ends. CDR3 DNA: TGCGCCAGCAGCGTCGGAGAGACCCAGTACTTC. Its translation is CASSVGETQYF.

This chain joins TRBV28 and TRBJ2-7; TRBD2 aligns across 9 bases. Per the germline V gene, CDR1 is MDHEN and CDR2 is SYDVKM. CDR3 size: 15 residues. V gave up 6 bases and J gave up 2 bases; unmatched junction bases: 8. DNA for the CDR3: TGTGCCAGCAGCCCCAGGAGCGGGGGGACCTACGAGCAGTACTTC. Translated, it gives CASSPRSGGTYEQYF. Supplemented by reference TRBV28 and TRBJ2-7, the full variable domain reads DVKVTQSSRYLVKRTGEKVFLECVQDMDHENMFWYRQDPGLGLRLIYFSYDVKMKEKGDIPEGYSVSREKKERFSLILESASTNQTSMYLCASSPRSGGTYEQYFGPGTRLTVT.

The CDR3: CASSPVNLQETQYF. The CDR3 bases are TGTGCCAGCAGCCCCGTAAATCTCCAAGAGACCCAGTACTTC. The V gene is TRBV7-9, the J gene TRBJ2-5; D not resolved. V was pared by 5 bases and J by 1 base, with 11 bases between. The germline V gene encodes CDR1 SEHNR and CDR2 FQNEAQ (reference sequence). The CDR3 is 14 amino acids.

V and J are TRBV7-9 and TRBJ2-1; TRBD2 aligns across 15 bases. CDR3 length: 16 amino acids. Looked up from germline, CDR1 is SEHNR and CDR2 is FQNEAQ (reference sequence). Trimming took 5 bases from V and 10 from J; bases not matched to a gene: 9. The CDR3 protein is CASSGLAGGRFGEQFF. The DNA of the CDR3 is TGTGCCAGCAGCGGACTAGCGGGAGGGCGGTTCGGGGAGCAGTTCTTC. The variable domain in full, completed from reference TRBV7-9 and TRBJ2-1, reads DTGVSQNPRHKITKRGQNVTFRCDPISEHNRLYWYRQTLGQGPEFLTYFQNEAQLEKSRLLSDRFSAERPKGSFSTLEIQRTEQGDSAMYLCASSGLAGGRFGEQFFGPGTRLTVL.